Listed below are T cell receptor beta chains from one sample, sequenced in a study of IL-17A CD8 T cells in psoriatic arthritis synovium. Only in-frame clones appear in the TCRdb table, and some are missing; sequencing was by immunoSEQ multiplex PCR. This table holds over 1,500 clones, 69% found once. The sequencing sample was made of memory CD8+ T cells from synovial fluid. The origin of the receptors is a human donor with psoriatic arthritis. Both conserved end residues are part of each CDR3. D genes are given only for firm matches. Clone size is not always given. Where it is, it says once, few, many or a class for expanded clones.

TRBV9,TRBJ2-2,-,13,once,TGTGCCAGCAGCGTAGGGGGAAACGGGGAGCTGTTTTTT,CASSVGGNGELFF
TRBV11-2,TRBJ1-2,-,14,-,TGTGCCAGCAGCTTAACCCGCCAGCCGGCTGGCTACACCTTC,CASSLTRQPAGYTF
TRBV30,TRBJ1-1,-,11,-,TGTGCCTGGAGCATGGGGACTGAAGCTTTCTTT,CAWSMGTEAFF
TRBV18,TRBJ2-1,-,12,-,TGTGCCAGCTCAGCCGGTCACAATGAGCAGTTCTTC,CASSAGHNEQFF
TRBV7-6,TRBJ1-1,TRBD1,13,-,TGTGCCAGCAGCCAGGGGGGGGGCACTGAAGCTTTCTTT,CASSQGGGTEAFF
TRBV16,TRBJ2-3,-,16,few,TGTGCCAGCAGCCAATCGGCCAGGGCTAGCACAGATACGCAGTATTTT,CASSQSARASTDTQYF
TRBV11-2,TRBJ1-2,TRBD1,13,large,TGTGCCAGCAGCTTAGGGACAGGGCATGGCTACACCTTC,CASSLGTGHGYTF
TRBV20-1,TRBJ2-3,TRBD2,11,-,TGCAGTGCTCCTTCTAGCGGAGCGCAGTATTTT,CSAPSSGAQYF
TRBV5-4,TRBJ1-2,-,15,-,TGTGCCAGCAGCACCGGCGGGACCTCGGTCTATGGCTACACCTTC,CASSTGGTSVYGYTF
TRBV9,TRBJ2-3,-,15,-,TGTGCCAGCAGCGTAGCGACAAGTAGCACAGATACGCAGTATTTT,CASSVATSSTDTQYF
TRBV28,TRBJ1-1,TRBD1,17,-,TGTGCCAGCAGCGCAGGGACAGCTGGGACCCAGAACACTGAAGCTTTCTTT,CASSAGTAGTQNTEAFF
TRBV7-6,TRBJ2-7,TRBD2,16,-,TGTGCCAGCAGCTTGGCTAGCGGGAGTTACGCCTACGAGCAGTACTTC,CASSLASGSYAYEQYF
TRBV6-1,TRBJ1-2,-,13,-,TGTGCCAGCAGTGAGACTGAGACGGATGGCTACACCTTC,CASSETETDGYTF
TRBV13,TRBJ2-7,TRBD2,14,-,TGTGCCAGCAGGTGGACTAGCCGACCCAACGAGCAGTACTTC,CASRWTSRPNEQYF
TRBV6-1,TRBJ2-5,-,15,-,TGTGCCAGCAGTGACTACAGGGGAGGAGGAGAGACCCAGTACTTC,CASSDYRGGGETQYF
TRBV27,TRBJ1-2,-,13,-,TGTGCCAGCAGTTTAGGCAGGGCTTATGGCTACACCTTC,CASSLGRAYGYTF
TRBV27,TRBJ2-7,-,15,few,TGTGCCAGCAGTTTTTTAGACAGCGTGGGACGCGAGCAGTACTTC,CASSFLDSVGREQYF
TRBV18,TRBJ1-1,TRBD1,16,-,TGTGCCAGCTCACCACCCGGGGACAGGTTACCCACTGAAGCTTTCTTT,CASSPPGDRLPTEAFF
TRBV27,TRBJ2-1,-,14,-,TGTGCCAGCAGTTTAGCGGGCAGCTACAATGAGCAGTTCTTC,CASSLAGSYNEQFF
TRBV4-2,TRBJ2-7,-,16,large,TGTGCCAGCAGTATCGGACTCAATTCTGCTAGTGATGCGCAGTACTTC,CASSIGLNSASDAQYF
TRBV2,TRBJ2-2,-,15,-,TGTGCCAGCAGTGAACAGACCCTCTGGACCGGGGAGCTGTTTTTT,CASSEQTLWTGELFF
TRBV6-1,TRBJ2-7,-,13,-,TGTGCCAGCAGTGTCGGGCCTCCCGCCGAGCAGTACTTC,CASSVGPPAEQYF
TRBV4-2,TRBJ1-5,-,17,few,TGTGCCAGCAGCCACTCAGGACGAGAATATAGCAATCAGCCCCAGCATTTT,CASSHSGREYSNQPQHF
TRBV27,TRBJ2-5,-,15,-,TGTGCCAGCGCCCTCCGGGGGCCCTCCTCCGAGACCCAGTACTTC,CASALRGPSSETQYF
TRBV27,TRBJ1-5,TRBD1,17,-,TGTGCCAGCAGTCCGGGACAGGGGGTTTATAGCAATCAGCCCCAGCATTTT,CASSPGQGVYSNQPQHF
TRBV10-2,TRBJ1-2,TRBD1,13,-,TGCGCCAGCAATTTGGACAGGGACTATGGCTACACCTTC,CASNLDRDYGYTF
TRBV5-1,TRBJ1-1,-,11,-,TGCGCCAGCAGCTTCGGCACTGAAGCTTTCTTT,CASSFGTEAFF
TRBV16,TRBJ1-1,TRBD1,16,few,TGTGCCAGCAGCCAGTTGGACAGGGGTTGGAACACTGAAGCTTTCTTT,CASSQLDRGWNTEAFF
TRBV7-9,TRBJ1-5,TRBD1,15,large,TGTGCCAGCAGCAGATCCGGGACAGGCAATCAGCCCCAGCATTTT,CASSRSGTGNQPQHF
TRBV7-2,TRBJ2-1,-,14,-,TGTGCCAGCAGCTTAGAACAGACCTACAATGAGCAGTTCTTC,CASSLEQTYNEQFF
TRBV4-1,TRBJ2-7,TRBD1,16,-,TGCGCCAGCAGCCTCGGACCGGGACAGGGGTCTCGCGAGCAGTACTTC,CASSLGPGQGSREQYF